Reported below is one T cell receptor (beta chain). The source of the sample is a study of blood T cell repertoires in COVID-19. Across the whole study: Sites in the United States, Italy and Spain provided acute and convalescent COVID-19 samples. In each case, the material was cDNA or gDNA derived from T cells, B-cell-depleted T cells, or PBMCs.

Per the original data handling: Cell counts per sample came from amplifying reference gene primers. Only in-frame clones appear in the TCRdb table, and some are missing; sequencing was by immunoSEQ multiplex PCR. The DNA was the basis for D and trimming; V, J and clone size are from that table. The profile shows around 100,000 clones, 70% to 85% of them singletons. Germline CDR1 is MNHEY and CDR2 is SMNVEV (reference sequence). The CDR3 loop spans 19 amino acids. The J segment lost 6 bases and the V segment lost 7 bases, leaving 18 bases of the junction unmatched. Sequenced: peripheral blood. This chain joins TRBV27 and TRBJ2-1; 13 bases agree with TRBD2. This receptor was taken from a woman at least 80 years old with active or convalescent COVID-19. CDR3 loop: CASTGNGLAGEMKSNEQFF. Here the CDR3 DNA reads TGTGCCAGCACCGGAAATGGACTAGCGGGAGAGATGAAGTCCAATGAGCAGTTCTTC.